This T cell receptor (beta chain) comes out of a study of cytomegalovirus exposure and HLA in healthy donors (dated by TCRdb to between 2016 and 2019). As for the study more broadly: According to a later analysis, one platform produced both the 120 validation repertoires and the 700 or so repertoires of the first cohort. The study aimed to test whether cataloging public T cell receptors could reveal signatures of past pathogen exposure. A separate validation cohort of more than 100 different subjects was used in addition to the approximately 610-subject first cohort. To predict cytomegalovirus infection status, the study brought together high-throughput TCR immunosequencing, statistical association of individual TCRs with disease status, and machine learning.

The library was generated by the immunoSEQ multiplex PCR assay. The study's own analysis went as follows. A statistical classification framework was built to diagnose cytomegalovirus status from the catalog of TCR beta chain sequences. Not all clones reach the TCRdb copy of this immuneACCESS table, which keeps in-frame sequences only. Checked studies attribute under half of the gap to unresolved V genes and leave the rest unexplained. That table is the source of V, J and clone size, and D and trimming were worked out from the DNA. The sample table shows approximately 280,000 clones, and approximately 86% are seen once. Roughly 1% of the sample belongs to the ten largest clones. V is reduced by 3 bases and J by 0 bases, leaving a spacing of 8 bases between them. The CDR3, cysteine through phenylalanine, is 14 amino acids long. This entry keeps only the CDR3 DNA: 42 bases, framed from base 1. Based on the germline V gene, the CDR1 and CDR2 sequences are SGHVS and FQNEAQ.

The donors belonged to the validation cohort of over a hundred subjects, which was separate from the 666-subject first cohort. Of note for this clone: Its antigen is still unknown. It has no much larger one-base neighbor in the sample; base qualities were not kept.

The full study reports these points: The authors suggested that the approach could potentially be extended to other disease states and immunological phenotypes. In both the original and validation cohorts, the classifier was reported to diagnose cytomegalovirus status with high specificity and sensitivity. Most TCR sequences were observed very rarely across donors, whereas some public TCRs were present in many individuals. The validation cohort had no HLA typing available for a later analysis, so co-occurrence within that cohort was assessed over all 120 or so repertoires. In vitro tests confirmed that three of the cytomegalovirus-associated TCR beta chains recognize cytomegalovirus antigens. Subsequent analysis determined that TCRs grouped into clusters in the first cohort also showed a tendency toward co-occurrence across the 90 to 150 validation repertoires, and about 93% of cluster scores exceeded 0. In the study, approximately 150 TCR beta chains were listed as associated with cytomegalovirus.

This sequence was found in a woman under 30 in good health and CMV-seronegative. The chain joins TRBV7-8 to TRBJ1-1; no D segment can be confidently identified. Sequencing was done on a sample of PBMCs. The DNA sequence reads TGTGCCAGCAGCTTGTTTATCGTGAACACTGAAGCTTTCTTT. Translated, it reads CASSLFIVNTEAFF. Outside the CDR3, residues come from the reference TRBV7-8 and TRBJ1-1 proteins, so the full variable domain is: GAGVSQSPRYKVAKRGQDVALRCDPISGHVSLFWYQQALGQGPEFLTYFQNEAQLDKSGLPSDRFFAERPEGSVSTLKIQRTQQEDSAVYLCASSLFIVNTEAFFGQGTRLTVV.